This T cell receptor (beta chain) emerged from a study of blood T cell repertoires in COVID-19. CDR1 and CDR2 (germline): DFQATT, SNEGSKA (reference sequence). The CDR3 is made up of 11 amino acids. Between the trimmed V and J ends, which lost 5 bases and 9 bases, there was a span of 11 bases. Repertoires were generated with immunoSEQ multiplex PCR, while TCRdb's copy carries only in-frame clones and drops some. Here the sample spans fewer than 250,000 clones, less than 90% being singletons. The sequence derives from a woman older than 75 with COVID-19, enrolled during active disease. Sequenced input: peripheral blood. The chain couples TRBV20-1 to TRBJ2-1, with D maybe TRBD2 (5 bases). The CDR3 loop is CSAPGGVEQFF. The CDR3 coding sequence is TGCAGTGCTCCCGGAGGAGTTGAGCAGTTCTTC.